Below are 3 T cell receptor beta chains sequenced from a single sample in a study of glioma-infiltrating T cells. The iRepertoire nested amplicon-rescue multiplex PCR amplified TCR alpha and beta CDR3s from RNA. TCRdb itself ran the multiplex PCR reads through MiXCR, one entry per CDR3 protein. The repertoire consists of under 200,000 distinct CDR3 sequences, with approximately 40% occurring once and the leading ten covering roughly 5.5%. Sequencing used glioma tissue, nonneoplastic brain tissue, or PBMCs (not recorded which). These receptors all stem from a human donor with low-grade glioma or glioblastoma, undergoing nonglioma brain surgery, or in good health (not recorded which).

Of note for this clonotype: It may be a read error: a sequence one base away is much more abundant. This chain connects TRBV28 to TRBJ2-4; D unresolved. CDR1 is MDHEN, CDR2 SYDVKM, per germline. Trimming removed 7 bases from V and 5 bases from J, with 12 bases in between. CDR3 size: 13 residues. CDR3 DNA: TGTGCCAGCACCCTCCCGCGCCAAAACATTCAGTACTTC. Amino acid sequence: CASTLPRQNIQYF.

Remarks on this clonotype: This sequence may be a read error, since a much larger clone differs from it by one base. The final CDR3 position lacks the conserved phenylalanine or tryptophan, pointing to a likely read error. J is TRBJ2-5 and V is TRBV20-1; TRBD2 agrees at 12 bases. Trimming cost V 5 bases and J 3 bases; bases outside gene matches: 10. This CDR3 has 16 residues. CDR1 and CDR2 from the germline V gene are DFQATT and SNEGSKA (reference sequence). The CDR3 loop is CSASSGRAYQEETQYL. The CDR3 bases are TGCAGTGCTTCTAGCGGGAGGGCATATCAAGAAGAGACCCAGTACTTA.

This clonotype occurred many times. This chain joins TRBV7-2 and TRBJ1-1; no clear D. CDR1 and CDR2 (germline): SGHTA, FQGNSA. Trimming took off 1 base at V and 6 bases at J, with 15 bases between the two ends. The CDR3 covers 15 residues. The DNA for the CDR3 is TGTGCCAGCAGCTTAGATTTTGGGCCTCATGCTGAAGCTTTCTTT. It yields the protein CASSLDFGPHAEAFF.